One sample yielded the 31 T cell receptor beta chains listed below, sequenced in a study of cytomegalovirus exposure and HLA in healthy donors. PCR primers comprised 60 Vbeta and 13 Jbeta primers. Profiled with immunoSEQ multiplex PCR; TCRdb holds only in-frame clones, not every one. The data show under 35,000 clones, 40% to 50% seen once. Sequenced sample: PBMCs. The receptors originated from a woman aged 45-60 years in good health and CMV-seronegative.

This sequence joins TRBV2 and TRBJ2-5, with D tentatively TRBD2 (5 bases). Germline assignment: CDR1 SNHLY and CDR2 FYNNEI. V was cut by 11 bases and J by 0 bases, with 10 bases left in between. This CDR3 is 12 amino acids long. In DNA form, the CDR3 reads TGTGCCGCTGAGGGTGACCAAGAGACCCAGTACTTC. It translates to CAAEGDQETQYF. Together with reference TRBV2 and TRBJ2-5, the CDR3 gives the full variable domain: EPEVTQTPSHQVTQMGQEVILRCVPISNHLYFYWYRQILGQKVEFLVSFYNNEISEKSEIFDDQFSVERPDGSNFTLKIRSTKLEDSAMYFCAAEGDQETQYFGPGTRLLVL.

Here the CDR3 DNA reads TGTGCCAGCAGCTTGGGGGAGTGGCTATACAATGAGCAGTTCTTC. It specifies CASSLGEWLYNEQFF. The chain links TRBV5-5 to TRBJ2-1, with a weak D call TRBD2 (5 bases). Looked up from germline, CDR1 is SGHKS and CDR2 is YYEKEE (reference sequence). CDR3 length: 15 residues. V was pared by 0 bases and J by 4 bases, with 11 bases between.

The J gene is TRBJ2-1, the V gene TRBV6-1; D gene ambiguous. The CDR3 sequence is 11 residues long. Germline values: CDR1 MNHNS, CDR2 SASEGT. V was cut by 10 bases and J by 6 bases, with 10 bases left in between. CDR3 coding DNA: TGTGCCATCCAGACACGCAATGAGCAGTTCTTC. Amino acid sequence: CAIQTRNEQFF.

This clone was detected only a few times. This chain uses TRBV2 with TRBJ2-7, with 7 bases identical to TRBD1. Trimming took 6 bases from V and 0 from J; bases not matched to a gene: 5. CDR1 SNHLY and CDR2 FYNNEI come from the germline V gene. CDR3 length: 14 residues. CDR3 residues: CASSGQDSSYEQYF. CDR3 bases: TGTGCCAGCAGCGGACAGGACAGCTCCTACGAGCAGTACTTC.

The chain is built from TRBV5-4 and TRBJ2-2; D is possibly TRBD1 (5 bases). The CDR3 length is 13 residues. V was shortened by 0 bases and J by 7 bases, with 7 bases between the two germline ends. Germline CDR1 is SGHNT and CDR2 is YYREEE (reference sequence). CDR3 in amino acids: CASSLARVGELFF. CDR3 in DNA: TGTGCCAGCAGCTTGGCCAGGGTCGGGGAGCTGTTTTTT.

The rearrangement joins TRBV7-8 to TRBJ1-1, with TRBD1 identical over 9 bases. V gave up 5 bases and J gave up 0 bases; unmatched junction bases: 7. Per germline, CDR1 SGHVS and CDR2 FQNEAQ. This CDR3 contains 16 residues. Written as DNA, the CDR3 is TGTGCCAGCAGCGCCCTACAGGGGGCGATGAACACTGAAGCTTTCTTT. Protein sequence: CASSALQGAMNTEAFF.

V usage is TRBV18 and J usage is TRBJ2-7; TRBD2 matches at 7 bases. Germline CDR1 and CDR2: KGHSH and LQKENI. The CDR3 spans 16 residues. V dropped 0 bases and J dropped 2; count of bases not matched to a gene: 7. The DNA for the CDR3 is TGTGCCAGCTCACCACCCAGCGGGGAGCCCCCCTACGAGCAGTACTTC. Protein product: CASSPPSGEPPYEQYF.

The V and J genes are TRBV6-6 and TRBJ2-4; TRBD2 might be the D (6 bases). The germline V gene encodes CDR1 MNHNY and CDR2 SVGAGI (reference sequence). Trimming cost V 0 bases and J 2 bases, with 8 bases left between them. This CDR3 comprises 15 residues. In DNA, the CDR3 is TGTGCCAGCAGTTACTCGGAGGGGACCAAAAACATTCAGTACTTC. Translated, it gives CASSYSEGTKNIQYF.

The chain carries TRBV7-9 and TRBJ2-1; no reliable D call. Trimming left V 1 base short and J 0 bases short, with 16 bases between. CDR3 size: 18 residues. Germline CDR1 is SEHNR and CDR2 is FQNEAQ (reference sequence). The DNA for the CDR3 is TGTGCCAGCAGCTTAGGGTTTCGAACAGAAAGCTCCTACAATGAGCAGTTCTTC. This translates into CASSLGFRTESSYNEQFF.

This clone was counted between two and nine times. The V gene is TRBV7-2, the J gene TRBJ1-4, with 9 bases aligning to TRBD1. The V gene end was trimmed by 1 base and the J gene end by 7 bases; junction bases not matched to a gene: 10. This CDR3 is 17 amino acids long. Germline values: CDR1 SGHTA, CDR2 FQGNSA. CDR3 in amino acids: CASSLGPSGTGLEKLFF. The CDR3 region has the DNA TGTGCCAGCAGCTTAGGCCCCTCCGGGACAGGGCTTGAAAAACTGTTTTTT. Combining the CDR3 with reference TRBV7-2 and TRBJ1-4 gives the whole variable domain GAGVSQSPSNKVTEKGKDVELRCDPISGHTALYWYRQSLGQGLEFLIYFQGNSAPDKSGLPSDRFSAERTGGSVSTLTIQRTQQEDSAVYLCASSLGPSGTGLEKLFFGSGTQLSVL.

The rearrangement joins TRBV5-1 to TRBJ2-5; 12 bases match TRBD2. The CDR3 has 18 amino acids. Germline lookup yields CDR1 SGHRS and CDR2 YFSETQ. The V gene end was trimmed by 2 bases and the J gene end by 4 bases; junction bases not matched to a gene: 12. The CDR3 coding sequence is TGCGCCAGCAGCTTTAGCGCTAGCGGGAGGGCCCTCGGAGAGACCCAGTACTTC. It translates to CASSFSASGRALGETQYF.

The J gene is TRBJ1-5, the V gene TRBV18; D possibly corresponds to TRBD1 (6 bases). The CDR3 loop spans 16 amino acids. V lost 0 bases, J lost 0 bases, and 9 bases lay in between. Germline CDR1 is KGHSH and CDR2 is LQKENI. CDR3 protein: CASSPPGQHSNQPQHF. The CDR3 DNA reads TGTGCCAGCTCACCACCCGGACAGCATAGCAATCAGCCCCAGCATTTT.

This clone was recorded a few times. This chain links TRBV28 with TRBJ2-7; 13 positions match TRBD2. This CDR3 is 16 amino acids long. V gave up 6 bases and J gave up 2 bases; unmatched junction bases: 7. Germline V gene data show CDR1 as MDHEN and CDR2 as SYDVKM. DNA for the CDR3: TGTGCCAGCAGACTAGCGGGGGGGGAGGGCCCCTACGAGCAGTACTTC. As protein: CASRLAGGEGPYEQYF. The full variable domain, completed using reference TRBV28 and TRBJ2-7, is DVKVTQSSRYLVKRTGEKVFLECVQDMDHENMFWYRQDPGLGLRLIYFSYDVKMKEKGDIPEGYSVSREKKERFSLILESASTNQTSMYLCASRLAGGEGPYEQYFGPGTRLTVT.

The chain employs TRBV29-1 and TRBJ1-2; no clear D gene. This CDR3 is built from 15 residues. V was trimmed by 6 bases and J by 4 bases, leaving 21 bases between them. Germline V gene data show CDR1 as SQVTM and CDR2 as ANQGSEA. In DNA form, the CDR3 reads TGCAGCGTCCGGGGTGTAAGCCGAACTTCCTATGGCTACACCTTC. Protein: CSVRGVSRTSYGYTF.

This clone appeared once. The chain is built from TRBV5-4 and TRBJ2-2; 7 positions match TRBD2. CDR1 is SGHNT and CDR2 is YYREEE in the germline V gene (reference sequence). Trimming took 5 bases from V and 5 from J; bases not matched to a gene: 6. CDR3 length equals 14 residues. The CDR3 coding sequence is TGTGCCAGCAGATTGCGGGGGAAGACCGGGGAGCTGTTTTTT. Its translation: CASRLRGKTGELFF.

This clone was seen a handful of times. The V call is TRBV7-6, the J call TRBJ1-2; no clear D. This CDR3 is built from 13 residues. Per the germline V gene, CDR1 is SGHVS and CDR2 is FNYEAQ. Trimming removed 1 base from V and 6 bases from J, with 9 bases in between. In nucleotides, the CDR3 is TGTGCCAGCAGCTTAGGACCGGGAAATGGCTACACCTTC. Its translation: CASSLGPGNGYTF.

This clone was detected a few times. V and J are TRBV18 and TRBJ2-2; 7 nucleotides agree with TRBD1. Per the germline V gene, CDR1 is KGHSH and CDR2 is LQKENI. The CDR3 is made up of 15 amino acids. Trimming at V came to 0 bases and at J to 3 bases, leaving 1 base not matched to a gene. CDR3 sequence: CASSPPGGHTGELFF. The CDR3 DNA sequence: TGTGCCAGCTCACCACCAGGGGGCCACACCGGGGAGCTGTTTTTT. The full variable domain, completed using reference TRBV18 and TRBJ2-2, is NAGVMQNPRHLVRRRGQEARLRCSPMKGHSHVYWYRQLPEEGLKFMVYLQKENIIDESGMPKERFSAEFPKEGPSILRIQQVVRGDSAAYFCASSPPGGHTGELFFGEGSRLTVL.

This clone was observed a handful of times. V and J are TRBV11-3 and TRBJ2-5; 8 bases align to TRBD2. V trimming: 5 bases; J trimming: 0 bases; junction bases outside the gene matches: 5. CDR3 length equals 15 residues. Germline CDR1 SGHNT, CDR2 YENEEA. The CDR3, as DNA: TGTGCCAGCAGCCCGGGGGGGGACCACCAAGAGACCCAGTACTTC. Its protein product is CASSPGGDHQETQYF.

The DNA of the CDR3 is TGTGCCAGCAGGGGGGACAGGGGTCATCAGCCCCAGCATTTT. It specifies CASRGDRGHQPQHF. The V and J genes are TRBV2 and TRBJ1-5, with TRBD1 matching over 10 bases. Germline values: CDR1 SNHLY, CDR2 FYNNEI. The CDR3 spans 14 residues. V gave up 6 bases and J gave up 5 bases; unmatched junction bases: 4. Using reference TRBV2 and TRBJ1-5 for the parts outside the CDR3, the full variable domain is EPEVTQTPSHQVTQMGQEVILRCVPISNHLYFYWYRQILGQKVEFLVSFYNNEISEKSEIFDDQFSVERPDGSNFTLKIRSTKLEDSAMYFCASRGDRGHQPQHFGDGTRLSIL.

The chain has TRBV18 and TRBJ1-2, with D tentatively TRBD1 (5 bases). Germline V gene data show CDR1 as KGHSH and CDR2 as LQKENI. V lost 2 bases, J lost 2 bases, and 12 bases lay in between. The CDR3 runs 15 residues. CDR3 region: CASSPLGNRNYGYTF. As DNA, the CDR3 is TGTGCCAGCTCACCATTGGGGAACAGGAACTATGGCTACACCTTC.

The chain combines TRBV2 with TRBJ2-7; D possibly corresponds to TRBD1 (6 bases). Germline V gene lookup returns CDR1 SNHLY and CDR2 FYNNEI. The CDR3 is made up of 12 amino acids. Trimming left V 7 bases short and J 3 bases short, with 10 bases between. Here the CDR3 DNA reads TGTGCCAGCAAGGACAGTTACTACGAGCAGTACTTC. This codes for CASKDSYYEQYF. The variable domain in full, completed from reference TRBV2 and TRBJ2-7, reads EPEVTQTPSHQVTQMGQEVILRCVPISNHLYFYWYRQILGQKVEFLVSFYNNEISEKSEIFDDQFSVERPDGSNFTLKIRSTKLEDSAMYFCASKDSYYEQYFGPGTRLTVT.

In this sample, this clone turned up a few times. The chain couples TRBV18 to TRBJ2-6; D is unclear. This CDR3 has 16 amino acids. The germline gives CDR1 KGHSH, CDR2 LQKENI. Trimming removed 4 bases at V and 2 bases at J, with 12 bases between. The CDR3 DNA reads TGTGCCAGCTCACATACGGAGATCCCTGGGGCCAACGTCCTGACTTTC. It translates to CASSHTEIPGANVLTF.

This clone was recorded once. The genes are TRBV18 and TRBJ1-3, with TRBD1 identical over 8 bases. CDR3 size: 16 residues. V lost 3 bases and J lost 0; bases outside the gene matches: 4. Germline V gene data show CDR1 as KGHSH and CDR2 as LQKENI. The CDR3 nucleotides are TGTGCCAGCTCACCGAACACAGGGGGCTCTGGAAACACCATATATTTT. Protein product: CASSPNTGGSGNTIYF.

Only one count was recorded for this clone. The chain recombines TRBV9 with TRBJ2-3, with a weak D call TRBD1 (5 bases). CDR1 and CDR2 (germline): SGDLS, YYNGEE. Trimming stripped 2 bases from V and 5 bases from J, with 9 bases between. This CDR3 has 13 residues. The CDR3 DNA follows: TGTGCCAGCAGCGTCAGGGAAGGAGATACGCAGTATTTT. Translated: CASSVREGDTQYF.

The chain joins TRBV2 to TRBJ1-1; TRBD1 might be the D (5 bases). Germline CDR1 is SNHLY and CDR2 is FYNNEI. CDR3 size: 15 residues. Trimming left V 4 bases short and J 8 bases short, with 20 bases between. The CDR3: CASSGQLYGVGEAFF. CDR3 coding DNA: TGTGCCAGCAGTGGACAGTTATATGGGGTAGGGGAAGCTTTCTTT.

The CDR3 spells CASSDTNHRGETQYF. For the CDR3, the DNA is TGTGCCAGCAGTGACACAAACCACAGGGGAGAGACCCAGTACTTC. This chain links TRBV25-1 with TRBJ2-5; 7 nucleotides agree with TRBD1. Germline V gene lookup returns CDR1 MGHDK and CDR2 SYGVNS. V gave up 3 bases and J gave up 4 bases; unmatched junction bases: 8. The CDR3 contains 15 residues.

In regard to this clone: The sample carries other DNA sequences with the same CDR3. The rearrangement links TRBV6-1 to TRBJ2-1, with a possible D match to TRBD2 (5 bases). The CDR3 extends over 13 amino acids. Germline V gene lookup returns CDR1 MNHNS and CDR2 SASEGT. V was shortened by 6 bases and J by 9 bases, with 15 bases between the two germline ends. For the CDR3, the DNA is TGTGCCAGCAGCGACGGACTTGCTAGTGAGCAGTTCTTC. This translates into CASSDGLASEQFF.

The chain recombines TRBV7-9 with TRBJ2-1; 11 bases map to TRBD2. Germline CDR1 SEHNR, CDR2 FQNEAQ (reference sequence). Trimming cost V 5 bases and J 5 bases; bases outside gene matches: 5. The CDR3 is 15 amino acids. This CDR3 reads CASSTTSGANNEQFF. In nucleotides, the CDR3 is TGTGCCAGCAGCACGACTAGCGGGGCCAACAATGAGCAGTTCTTC.

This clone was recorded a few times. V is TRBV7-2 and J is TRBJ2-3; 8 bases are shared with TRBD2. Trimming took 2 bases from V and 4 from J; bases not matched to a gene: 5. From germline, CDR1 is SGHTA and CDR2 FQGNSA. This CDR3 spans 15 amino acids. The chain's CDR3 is CASSLTGGEADTQYF. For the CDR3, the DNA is TGTGCCAGCAGCTTAACCGGGGGGGAAGCAGATACGCAGTATTTT.

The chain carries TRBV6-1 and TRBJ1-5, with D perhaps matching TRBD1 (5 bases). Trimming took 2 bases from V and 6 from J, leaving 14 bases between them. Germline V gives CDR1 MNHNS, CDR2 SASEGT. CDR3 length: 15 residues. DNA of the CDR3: TGTGCCAGCAGTGAAAGTTCCGTGCAGGGTCAGCCCCAGCATTTT. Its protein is CASSESSVQGQPQHF.

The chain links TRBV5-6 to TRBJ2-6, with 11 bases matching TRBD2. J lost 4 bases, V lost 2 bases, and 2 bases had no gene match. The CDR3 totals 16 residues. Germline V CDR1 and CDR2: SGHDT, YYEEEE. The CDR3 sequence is CASSLLAGAGANVLTF. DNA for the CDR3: TGTGCCAGCAGCTTACTAGCGGGAGCGGGGGCCAACGTCCTGACTTTC.